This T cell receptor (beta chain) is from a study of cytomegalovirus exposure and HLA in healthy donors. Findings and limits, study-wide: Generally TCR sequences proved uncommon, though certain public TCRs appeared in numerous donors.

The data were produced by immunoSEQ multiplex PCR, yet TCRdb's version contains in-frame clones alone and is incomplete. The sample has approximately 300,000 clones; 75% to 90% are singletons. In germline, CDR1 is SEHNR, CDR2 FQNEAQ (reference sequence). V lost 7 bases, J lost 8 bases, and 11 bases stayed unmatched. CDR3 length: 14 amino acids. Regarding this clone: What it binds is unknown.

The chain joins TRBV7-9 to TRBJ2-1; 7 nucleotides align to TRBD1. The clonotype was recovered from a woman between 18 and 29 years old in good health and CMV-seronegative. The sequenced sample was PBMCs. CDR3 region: CASNIGTAGHEQFF. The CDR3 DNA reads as TGTGCCAGCAACATCGGGACAGCAGGGCATGAGCAGTTCTTC.